These 18 T cell receptor beta chains were all obtained from the same sample, sequenced in a study of T cells in Graves' hyperthyroidism and ophthalmopathy. Researchers took RNA transcripts and amplified the TCR beta CDR3 regions from them. A first-round RT-PCR of the TCR CDR3 used the HTBI primer set. TCRdb re-derived calls from the multiplex PCR reads in MiXCR, one entry per CDR3 protein. The repertoire holds about 380,000 distinct CDR3 sequences, with about a fifth as singletons. Source material: blood. These receptors were obtained from a man aged 18 to 29 with Graves' ophthalmopathy.

This clonotype was recorded many times. The J gene is TRBJ1-1, the V gene TRBV19, with D possibly TRBD1 on 5 matching bases. V was cut by 5 bases and J by 1 base, with 11 bases left in between. CDR3 length: 14 residues. CDR1 LNHDA and CDR2 SQIVND come from the germline V gene (reference sequence). In nucleotides, the CDR3 is TGTGCCAGTAGTCCTCTTGACAGGAACACTGAAGCTTTCTTT. The encoded protein is CASSPLDRNTEAFF.

About this clonotype itself: This may be a read error, as it is one base from a much larger clone. This chain connects TRBV3-1 to TRBJ2-7, with D unclear. With 3 bases removed from V and 3 bases from J, the gap between germline ends came to 12 bases. This CDR3 is built from 14 residues. In germline, CDR1 is LGHDT, CDR2 YNNKEL (reference sequence). CDR3 loop: CASSQSTGRYEQYF. For the CDR3, the DNA is TGTGCCAGCAGCCAGTCGACTGGCCGCTACGAGCAGTACTTC.

This clonotype appeared many times. The rearrangement joins TRBV7-9 to TRBJ2-7; TRBD1 might be the D (6 bases). Germline V CDR1 and CDR2: SEHNR, FQNEAQ (reference sequence). The CDR3 has 12 amino acids. Trimming shortened V by 2 bases and J by 6 bases, and 8 bases separated the two germline ends. The CDR3 loop is CASSLQGSEQYF. CDR3 DNA sequence: TGTGCCAGCAGCTTACAGGGGTCCGAGCAGTACTTC.

This clonotype was counted between two and nine times. A clone one base away is much larger, so this may be a read error. The rearrangement joins TRBV6-4 to TRBJ2-1; D is ambiguous. CDR1 is MRHNA, CDR2 SNTAGT, per germline. V shed 5 bases and J shed 7 bases, with 6 bases lying between them. The CDR3 runs to 11 residues. Here the CDR3 reads CASSYLNEQFF. The CDR3 bases are TGTGCCAGCAGTTACTTAAATGAGCAGTTCTTC.

This clonotype was picked up a small number of times. A much larger clonotype is one base distant, so this may be a read error. V usage is TRBV5-4 and J usage is TRBJ1-2, with D tentatively TRBD1 (6 bases). V lost 4 bases and J lost 4, with 11 bases in between. The CDR3 runs to 13 residues. Germline V gives CDR1 SGHNT, CDR2 YYREEE (reference sequence). The CDR3 bases are TGTGCCAGCAGCCCCGGGACACTCTATGGCTACACCTTC. This translates into CASSPGTLYGYTF. Supplemented by reference TRBV5-4 and TRBJ1-2, the full variable domain reads ETGVTQSPTHLIKTRGQQVTLRCSSQSGHNTVSWYQQALGQGPQFIFQYYREEENGRGNFPPRFSGLQFPNYSSELNVNALELDDSALYLCASSPGTLYGYTFGSGTRLTVV.

V usage is TRBV6-2 or TRBV6-3 and J usage is TRBJ1-3; no clear D gene. V lost 2 bases to trimming and J lost 2 bases, with 7 bases between them. There are 14 residues in the CDR3. CDR1 is MNHEY and CDR2 is SVGEGT in the germline V gene. CDR3 nucleotide sequence: TGTGCCAGCAGTTACAGTGGGACTGGAAACACCATATATTTT. Translated: CASSYSGTGNTIYF.

At least ten counts were recorded for this clonotype. The chain combines TRBV28 with TRBJ2-7, with 9 bases lining up with TRBD1. Losses at the gene ends were 5 bases for V and 5 bases for J; bases not matched to a gene: 7. Germline V gene data show CDR1 as MDHEN and CDR2 as SYDVKM. The CDR3 loop spans 14 amino acids. CDR3 sequence reads: CASSLTGGNDEQYF. The CDR3 DNA reads TGTGCCAGCAGTCTTACAGGGGGCAACGACGAGCAGTACTTC.

This clonotype was observed many times. The chain uses TRBV11-2 and TRBJ2-1, with 9 positions matching TRBD2. This CDR3 has 16 residues. V shed 6 bases, J shed 4 bases, and the junction held 10 bases outside the gene matches. CDR1 is SGHAT and CDR2 is FQNNGV in the germline V gene. CDR3 residues: CASRPLAGGVYNEQFF. CDR3 nucleotide sequence: TGTGCCAGCAGACCCCTCGCGGGGGGGGTTTACAATGAGCAGTTCTTC.

This clonotype occurred many times. The rearrangement links TRBV9 to TRBJ2-3, with 7 positions matching TRBD2. J gave up 0 bases and V 0 bases, and 4 bases lay outside the gene matches. The CDR3 is made up of 16 amino acids. The V gene's germline CDR1 is SGDLS and CDR2 YYNGEE. CDR3 sequence: CASSVVGGTSTDTQYF. CDR3 nucleotides: TGTGCCAGCAGCGTAGTCGGGGGGACTAGCACAGATACGCAGTATTTT.

There are many counts of this clonotype. The J gene is TRBJ2-2, the V gene TRBV11-2, with 8 bases lining up with TRBD2. V dropped 1 base and J dropped 8; count of bases not matched to a gene: 6. The CDR3 is 15 residues long. CDR1 is SGHAT, CDR2 FQNNGV, per germline. DNA for the CDR3: TGTGCCAGCAGCTTAGTGGGGACTAGTTCTGGGGAGCTGTTTTTT. It yields the protein CASSLVGTSSGELFF.

This clonotype has only a few counts. The V gene is TRBV6-1, the J gene TRBJ1-5; the D gene is possibly TRBD1 (5 bases). Deletions cut 7 bases from V and 6 bases from J, with 13 bases between. The CDR3 loop spans 13 amino acids. Germline lookup yields CDR1 MNHNS and CDR2 SASEGT. CDR3 protein: CASTGGGGQPQHF. CDR3 nucleotide sequence: TGTGCCAGCACCGGGGGGGGAGGTCAGCCCCAGCATTTT.

This clonotype was picked up many times. This sequence joins TRBV27 and TRBJ1-1, with 7 bases lining up with TRBD1. After removal of 0 bases from V and 6 bases from J, the junction contained 4 bases not matched to a gene. The CDR3 length is 14 residues. From germline, CDR1 is MNHEY and CDR2 SMNVEV (reference sequence). CDR3 in DNA: TGTGCCAGCAGTTTATCGCCCCAGGGGGCTGAAGCTTTCTTT. Translation: CASSLSPQGAEAFF.

This clonotype was detected a few times. The junction departs from the called germline gene at one end, perhaps through a read error. The rearrangement joins TRBV5-1 to TRBJ2-1, with D unclear. The CDR3 length is 15 residues. From germline, CDR1 is SGHRS and CDR2 YFSETQ. CDR3 nucleotide sequence: TGCGCCAGCAGCCCGTACCTTTCGGATTACAGTGAGCAGTTCTTC. Translated: CASSPYLSDYSEQFF.

The chain has TRBV19 and TRBJ2-2; a weak D match, TRBD1 (6 bases). Trimming left V 3 bases short and J 5 bases short, with 16 bases between. The CDR3 spans 16 residues. Germline-derived CDR1 and CDR2 are LNHDA and SQIVND (reference sequence). In DNA, the CDR3 is TGTGCCAGTAGTATTGGTGGCAGGGGTGGGACCGGGGAGCTGTTTTTT. Encoded protein: CASSIGGRGGTGELFF.

The chain couples TRBV29-1 to TRBJ1-2; D possibly corresponds to TRBD1 (5 bases). Per the germline V gene, CDR1 is SQVTM and CDR2 is ANQGSEA. The length of the CDR3 is 13 residues. V was clipped by 4 bases and J by 4 bases, with 13 bases between them. The CDR3: CSVAGGEGYGYTF. CDR3 nucleotide sequence: TGCAGCGTTGCCGGGGGAGAAGGCTATGGCTACACCTTC.

This clonotype came up a few times. The CDR3 is CASSFAAGAYEQYF. In DNA form, the CDR3 reads TGCGCCAGCAGCTTCGCCGCCGGGGCCTACGAGCAGTACTTC. This sequence joins TRBV5-1 and TRBJ2-7, with D possibly TRBD2 on 5 matching bases. The germline V gene encodes CDR1 SGHRS and CDR2 YFSETQ. This CDR3 comprises 14 residues. Trimming left V 2 bases short and J 2 bases short, with 11 bases between. Supplemented by reference TRBV5-1 and TRBJ2-7, the full variable domain reads KAGVTQTPRYLIKTRGQQVTLSCSPISGHRSVSWYQQTPGQGLQFLFEYFSETQRNKGNFPGRFSGRQFSNSRSEMNVSTLELGDSALYLCASSFAAGAYEQYFGPGTRLTVT.

This clonotype appeared a few times. V gene TRBV20-1 combines with J gene TRBJ2-2, with 12 bases that match TRBD2. The germline V gene has CDR1 DFQATT and CDR2 SNEGSKA (reference sequence). CDR3 size: 15 residues. V lost 5 bases, J lost 7 bases, and 8 bases stayed unmatched. CDR3 coding DNA: TGCAGTGCTCCTACTAGCGGGGGGCCGAGCGGGGAGCTGTTTTTT. As protein: CSAPTSGGPSGELFF.

In DNA, the CDR3 is TGTGCCAGCAAATACGGGGCAGTCACCGGGGAGCTGTTTTTT. As protein: CASKYGAVTGELFF. The chain carries TRBV11-2 and TRBJ2-2; D tentatively reads TRBD1 or TRBD2 (5 bases each). With 7 bases removed from V and 4 bases from J, the gap between germline ends came to 13 bases. This CDR3 is 14 amino acids long. Per the germline V gene, CDR1 is SGHAT and CDR2 is FQNNGV.